This entry features one T cell receptor (beta chain) sequence. This sample was included in a study of blood T cell repertoires in COVID-19. Looking at the study overall: The United States, Italy and Spain provided the acute and convalescent COVID-19 samples.

Germline values: CDR1 SNHLY, CDR2 FYNNEI. V was clipped by 3 bases and J by 3 bases; unmatched bases: 7. This CDR3 is built from 16 residues. Source study methods: Reference gene primer amplification gave nucleated cell count estimates. The method was immunoSEQ multiplex PCR; TCRdb's version includes in-frame clones alone and lacks a portion of them. V, J and clone size reflect that table, while D and trimming were determined from the DNA. The sample holds under 150,000 clones; roughly 80% are singletons and the top ten take about 9%. This chain uses TRBV2 with TRBJ2-1; TRBD1 aligns across 8 bases. Material for sequencing was peripheral blood. The sequence was obtained from a man aged 45-65 years with active or convalescent COVID-19. The CDR3 sequence is CASSETEDRGYNEQFF. The CDR3 nucleotides are TGTGCCAGCAGTGAGACCGAAGACAGGGGCTACAATGAGCAGTTCTTC.